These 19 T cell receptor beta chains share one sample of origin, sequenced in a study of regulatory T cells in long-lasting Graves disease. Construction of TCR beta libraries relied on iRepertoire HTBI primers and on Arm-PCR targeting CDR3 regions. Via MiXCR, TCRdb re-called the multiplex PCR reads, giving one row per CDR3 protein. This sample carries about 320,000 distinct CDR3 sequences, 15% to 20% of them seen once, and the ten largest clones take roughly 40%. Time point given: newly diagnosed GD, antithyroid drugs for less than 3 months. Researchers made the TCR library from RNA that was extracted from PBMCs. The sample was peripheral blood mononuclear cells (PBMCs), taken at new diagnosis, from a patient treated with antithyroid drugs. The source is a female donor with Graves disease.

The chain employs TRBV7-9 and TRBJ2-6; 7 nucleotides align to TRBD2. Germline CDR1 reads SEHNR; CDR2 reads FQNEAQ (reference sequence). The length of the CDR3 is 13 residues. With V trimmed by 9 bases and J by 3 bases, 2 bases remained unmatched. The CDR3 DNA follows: TGTGCCAGGGGAGGGAATGGGGCCAACGTCCTGACTTTC. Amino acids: CARGGNGANVLTF.

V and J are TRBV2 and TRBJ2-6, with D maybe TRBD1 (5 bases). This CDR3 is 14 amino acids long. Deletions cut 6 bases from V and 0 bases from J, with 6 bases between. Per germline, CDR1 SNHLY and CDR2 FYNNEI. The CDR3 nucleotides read TGTGCCAGCAGCGACAGCTCTGGGGCCAACGTCCTGACTTTC. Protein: CASSDSSGANVLTF.

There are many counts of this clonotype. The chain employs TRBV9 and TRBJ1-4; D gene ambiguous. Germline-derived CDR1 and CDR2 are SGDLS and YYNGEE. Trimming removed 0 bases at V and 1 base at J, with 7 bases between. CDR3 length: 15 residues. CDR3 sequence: CASSVGAGTNEKLFF. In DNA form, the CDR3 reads TGTGCCAGCAGCGTAGGGGCAGGAACTAATGAAAAACTGTTTTTT.

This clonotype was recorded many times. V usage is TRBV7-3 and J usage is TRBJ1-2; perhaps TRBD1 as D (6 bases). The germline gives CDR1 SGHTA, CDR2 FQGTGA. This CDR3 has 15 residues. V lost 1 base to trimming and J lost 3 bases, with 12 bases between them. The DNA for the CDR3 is TGTGCCAGCAGCTTAATAGGGGGGCCGGACTATGGCTACACCTTC. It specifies CASSLIGGPDYGYTF.

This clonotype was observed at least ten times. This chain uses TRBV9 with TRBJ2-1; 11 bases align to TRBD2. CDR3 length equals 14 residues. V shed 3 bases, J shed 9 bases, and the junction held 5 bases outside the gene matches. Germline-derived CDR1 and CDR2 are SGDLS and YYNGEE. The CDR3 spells CASSALAGEVEQFF. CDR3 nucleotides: TGTGCCAGCAGCGCACTAGCGGGAGAAGTTGAGCAGTTCTTC.

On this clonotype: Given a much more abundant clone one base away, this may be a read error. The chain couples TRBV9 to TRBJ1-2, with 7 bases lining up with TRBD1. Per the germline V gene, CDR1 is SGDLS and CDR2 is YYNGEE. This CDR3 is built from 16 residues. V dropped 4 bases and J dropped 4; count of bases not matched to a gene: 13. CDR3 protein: CASSQGGTRVVYGYTF. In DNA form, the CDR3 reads TGTGCCAGCAGCCAGGGGGGGACAAGGGTCGTCTATGGCTACACCTTC.

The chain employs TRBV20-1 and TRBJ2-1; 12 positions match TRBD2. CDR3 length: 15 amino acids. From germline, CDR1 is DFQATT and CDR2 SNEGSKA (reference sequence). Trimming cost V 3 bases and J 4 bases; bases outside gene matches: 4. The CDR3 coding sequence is TGCAGTGCTAGCCAACTAGCGGGAGGATACAATGAGCAGTTCTTC. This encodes CSASQLAGGYNEQFF.

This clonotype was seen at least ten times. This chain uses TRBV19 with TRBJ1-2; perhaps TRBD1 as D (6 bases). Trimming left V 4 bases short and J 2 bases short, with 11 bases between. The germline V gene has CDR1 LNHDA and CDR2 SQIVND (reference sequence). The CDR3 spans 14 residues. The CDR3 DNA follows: TGTGCCAGTAGTACCAGGGGACTCAACTATGGCTACACCTTC. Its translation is CASSTRGLNYGYTF. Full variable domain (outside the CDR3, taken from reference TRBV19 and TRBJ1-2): DGGITQSPKYLFRKEGQNVTLSCEQNLNHDAMYWYRQDPGQGLRLIYYSQIVNDFQKGDIAEGYSVSREKKESFPLTVTSAQKNPTAFYLCASSTRGLNYGYTFGSGTRLTVV.

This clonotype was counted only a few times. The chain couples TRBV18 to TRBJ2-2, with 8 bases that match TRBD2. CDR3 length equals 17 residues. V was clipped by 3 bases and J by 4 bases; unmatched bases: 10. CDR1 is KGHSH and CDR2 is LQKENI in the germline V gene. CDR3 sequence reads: CASSPLIASGRTGELFF. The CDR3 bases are TGTGCCAGCTCACCTTTAATCGCTAGCGGGCGCACCGGGGAGCTGTTTTTT.

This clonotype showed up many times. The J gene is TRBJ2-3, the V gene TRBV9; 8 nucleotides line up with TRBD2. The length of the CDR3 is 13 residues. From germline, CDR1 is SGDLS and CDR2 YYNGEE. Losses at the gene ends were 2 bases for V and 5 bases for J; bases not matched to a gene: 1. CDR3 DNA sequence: TGTGCCAGCAGCGTCGGGGGGGAAGATACGCAGTATTTT. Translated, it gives CASSVGGEDTQYF. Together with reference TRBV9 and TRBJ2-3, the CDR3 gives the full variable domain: DSGVTQTPKHLITATGQRVTLRCSPRSGDLSVYWYQQSLDQGLQFLIQYYNGEERAKGNILERFSAQQFPDLHSELNLSSLELGDSALYFCASSVGGEDTQYFGPGTRLTVL.

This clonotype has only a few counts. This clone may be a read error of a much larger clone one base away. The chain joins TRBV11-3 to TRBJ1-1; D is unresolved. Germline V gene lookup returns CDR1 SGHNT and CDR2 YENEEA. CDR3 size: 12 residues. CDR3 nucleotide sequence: TGTGCCAGCAGCTTAACGTCTACTGAAGCTCTCTTT. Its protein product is CASSLTSTEALF.

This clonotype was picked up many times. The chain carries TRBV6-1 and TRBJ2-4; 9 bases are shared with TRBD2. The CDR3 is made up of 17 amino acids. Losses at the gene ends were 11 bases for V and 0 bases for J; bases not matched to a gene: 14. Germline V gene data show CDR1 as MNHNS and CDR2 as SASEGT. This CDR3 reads CAPRREGGNIAKNIQYF. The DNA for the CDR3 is TGTGCCCCCCGGCGGGAGGGAGGGAATATAGCCAAAAACATTCAGTACTTC.

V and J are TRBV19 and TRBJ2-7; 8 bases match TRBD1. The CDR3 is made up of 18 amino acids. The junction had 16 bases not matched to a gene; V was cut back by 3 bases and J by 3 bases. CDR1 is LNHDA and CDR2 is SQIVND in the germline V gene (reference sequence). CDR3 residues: CASSIALGATGQVYEQYF. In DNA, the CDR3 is TGTGCCAGTAGTATTGCCCTTGGGGCGACGGGACAGGTCTACGAGCAGTACTTC.

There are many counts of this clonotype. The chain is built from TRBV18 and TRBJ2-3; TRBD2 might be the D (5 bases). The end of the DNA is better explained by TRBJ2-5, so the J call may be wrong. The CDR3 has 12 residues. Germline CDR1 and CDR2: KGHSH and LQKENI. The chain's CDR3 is CASSPSEKTQYF. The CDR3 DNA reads TGTGCCAGCTCACCTAGCGAGAAGACCCAGTACTTC.

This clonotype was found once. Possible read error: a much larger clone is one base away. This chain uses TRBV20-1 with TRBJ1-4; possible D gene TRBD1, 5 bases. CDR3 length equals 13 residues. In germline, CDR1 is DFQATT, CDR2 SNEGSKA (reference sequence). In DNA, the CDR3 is TGCAGTGCTAGAGTGGGGGGGGATGAAAAACTGTCTTTT. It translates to CSARVGGDEKLSF.

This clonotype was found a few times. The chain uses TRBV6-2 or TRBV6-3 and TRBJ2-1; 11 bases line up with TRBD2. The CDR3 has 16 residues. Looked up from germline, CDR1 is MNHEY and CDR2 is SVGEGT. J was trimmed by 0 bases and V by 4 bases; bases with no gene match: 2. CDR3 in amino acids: CASSSSGRISYNEQFF. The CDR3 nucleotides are TGTGCCAGCAGTTCTAGCGGGAGGATCTCCTACAATGAGCAGTTCTTC.

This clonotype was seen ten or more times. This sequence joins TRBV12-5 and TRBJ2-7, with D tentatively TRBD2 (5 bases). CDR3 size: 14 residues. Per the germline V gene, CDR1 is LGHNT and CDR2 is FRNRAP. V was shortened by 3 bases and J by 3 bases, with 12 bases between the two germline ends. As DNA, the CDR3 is TGTGCTAGTGGTTTTCCGCCAGCGGACTACGAGCAGTACTTC. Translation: CASGFPPADYEQYF.

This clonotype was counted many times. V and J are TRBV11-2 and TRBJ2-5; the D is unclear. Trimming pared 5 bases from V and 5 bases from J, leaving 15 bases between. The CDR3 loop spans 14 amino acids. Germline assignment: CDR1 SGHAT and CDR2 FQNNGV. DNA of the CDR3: TGTGCCAGCAGCCCCGTCCTAGGCCCCGAGACCCAGTACTTC. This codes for CASSPVLGPETQYF.

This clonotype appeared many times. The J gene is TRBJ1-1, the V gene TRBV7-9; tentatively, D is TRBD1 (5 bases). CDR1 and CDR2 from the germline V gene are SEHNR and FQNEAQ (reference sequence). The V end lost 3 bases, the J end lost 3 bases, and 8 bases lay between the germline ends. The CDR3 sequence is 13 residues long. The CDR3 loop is CASSFDSYTEAFF. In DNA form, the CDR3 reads TGTGCCAGCAGCTTTGACAGCTACACTGAAGCTTTCTTT.